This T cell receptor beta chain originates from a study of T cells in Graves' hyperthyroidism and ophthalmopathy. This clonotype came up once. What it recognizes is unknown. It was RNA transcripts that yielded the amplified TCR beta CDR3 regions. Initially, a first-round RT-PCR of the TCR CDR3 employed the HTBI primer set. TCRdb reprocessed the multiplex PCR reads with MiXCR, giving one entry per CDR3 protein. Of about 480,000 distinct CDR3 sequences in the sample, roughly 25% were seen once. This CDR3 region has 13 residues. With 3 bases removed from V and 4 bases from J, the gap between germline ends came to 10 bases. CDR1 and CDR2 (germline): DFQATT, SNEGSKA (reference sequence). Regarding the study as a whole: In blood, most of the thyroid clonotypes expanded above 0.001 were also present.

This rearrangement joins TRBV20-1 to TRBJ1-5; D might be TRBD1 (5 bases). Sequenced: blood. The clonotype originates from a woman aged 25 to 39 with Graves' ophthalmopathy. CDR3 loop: CSARGRINQPQHF. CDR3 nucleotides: TGCAGTGCTAGGGGACGGATAAATCAGCCCCAGCATTTT.